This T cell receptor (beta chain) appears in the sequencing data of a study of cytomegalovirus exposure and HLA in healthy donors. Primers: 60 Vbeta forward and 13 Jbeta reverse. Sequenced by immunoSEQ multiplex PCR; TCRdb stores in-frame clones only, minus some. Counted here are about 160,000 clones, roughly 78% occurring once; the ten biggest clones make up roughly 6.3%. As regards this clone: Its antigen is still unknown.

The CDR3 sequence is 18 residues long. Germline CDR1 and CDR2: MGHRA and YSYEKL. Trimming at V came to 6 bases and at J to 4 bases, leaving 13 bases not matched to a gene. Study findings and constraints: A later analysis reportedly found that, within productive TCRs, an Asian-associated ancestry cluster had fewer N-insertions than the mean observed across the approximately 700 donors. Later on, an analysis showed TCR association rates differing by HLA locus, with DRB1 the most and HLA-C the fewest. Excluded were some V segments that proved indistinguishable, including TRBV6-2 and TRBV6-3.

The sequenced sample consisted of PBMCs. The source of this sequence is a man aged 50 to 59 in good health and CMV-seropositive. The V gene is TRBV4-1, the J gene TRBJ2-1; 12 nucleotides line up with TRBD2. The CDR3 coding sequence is TGCGCCAGCAGATCGGGGGGACTAGCGGGCCCCGGGTACAATGAGCAGTTCTTC. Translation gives CASRSGGLAGPGYNEQFF.